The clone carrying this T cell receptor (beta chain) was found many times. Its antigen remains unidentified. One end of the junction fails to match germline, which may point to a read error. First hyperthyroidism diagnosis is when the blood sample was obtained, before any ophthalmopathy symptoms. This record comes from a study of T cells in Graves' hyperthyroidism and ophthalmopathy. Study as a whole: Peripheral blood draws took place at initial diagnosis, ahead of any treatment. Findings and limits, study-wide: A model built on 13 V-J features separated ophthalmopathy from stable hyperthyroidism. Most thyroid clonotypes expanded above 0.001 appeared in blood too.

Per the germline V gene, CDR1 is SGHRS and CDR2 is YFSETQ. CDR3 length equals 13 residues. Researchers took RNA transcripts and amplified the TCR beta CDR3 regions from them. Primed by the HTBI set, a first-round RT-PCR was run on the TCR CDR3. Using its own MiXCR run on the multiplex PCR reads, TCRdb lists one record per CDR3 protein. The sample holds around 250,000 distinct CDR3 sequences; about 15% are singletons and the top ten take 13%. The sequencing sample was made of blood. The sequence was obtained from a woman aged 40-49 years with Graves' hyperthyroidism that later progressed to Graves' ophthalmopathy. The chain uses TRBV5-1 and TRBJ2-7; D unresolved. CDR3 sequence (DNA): TGCGCCAGCAGCTTGGATGAGTACCTCGAGAAGTACTTC. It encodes CASSLDEYLEKYF.